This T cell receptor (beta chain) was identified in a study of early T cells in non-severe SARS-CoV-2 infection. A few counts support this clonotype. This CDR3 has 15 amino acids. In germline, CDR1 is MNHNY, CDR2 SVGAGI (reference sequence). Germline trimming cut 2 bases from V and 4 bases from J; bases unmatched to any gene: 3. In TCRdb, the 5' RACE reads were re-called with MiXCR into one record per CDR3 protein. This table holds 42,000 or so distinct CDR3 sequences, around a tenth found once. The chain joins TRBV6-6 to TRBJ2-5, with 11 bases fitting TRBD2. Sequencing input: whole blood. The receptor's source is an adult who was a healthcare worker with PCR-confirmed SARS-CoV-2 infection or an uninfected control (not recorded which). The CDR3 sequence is CASSYGSGRGETQYF. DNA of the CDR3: TGTGCCAGCAGTTACGGTAGCGGGAGGGGAGAGACCCAGTACTTC.